A single sample is the source of the 24 T cell receptor beta chains below, sequenced in a study of T-cell reconstitution after alpha-beta-depleted transplantation in children. As it was prepared, the TCRbeta library received unique molecular identifiers. Using its own MiXCR run on the PCR reads, TCRdb lists one record per CDR3 protein. The sample carries under 75,000 distinct CDR3 sequences, approximately 11% recorded once. Sequencing used PBMCs, obtained before TCRalphabeta/CD19-depleted stem cell transplant. These receptors all stem from a boy younger than 18 with acute myeloid leukemia, due to receive a stem cell transplant.

The chain uses TRBV9 and TRBJ2-5, with D perhaps matching TRBD1 (6 bases). Per the germline V gene, CDR1 is SGDLS and CDR2 is YYNGEE. The CDR3 has 14 amino acids. V lost 3 bases to trimming and J lost 1 base, with 10 bases between them. CDR3 residues: CASSGTDIQETQYF. In nucleotides, the CDR3 is TGTGCCAGCAGCGGGACAGACATCCAAGAGACCCAGTACTTC.

Ten or more counts support this clonotype. The V call is TRBV7-9, the J call TRBJ1-1, with 8 nucleotides matching TRBD1. This CDR3 spans 15 amino acids. The V and J ends lost 3 bases and 5 bases, in that order; junction bases with no gene match: 8. Germline CDR1 and CDR2: SEHNR and FQNEAQ (reference sequence). CDR3 DNA sequence: TGTGCCAGCAGCTTTTCAGGGGGCGGGGGGACTGAAGCTTTCTTT. This sequence encodes CASSFSGGGGTEAFF.

This clonotype was found many times. The chain employs TRBV7-3 and TRBJ1-5; D possibly corresponds to TRBD1 (5 bases). The CDR3 extends over 15 amino acids. Deletions cut 2 bases from V and 0 bases from J, with 8 bases between. CDR1 is SGHTA, CDR2 FQGTGA, per germline. For the CDR3, the DNA is TGTGCCAGCAGCTTAGCAGGGAATAGCAATCAGCCCCAGCATTTT. Its translation is CASSLAGNSNQPQHF.

This clonotype has ten or more counts. This chain links TRBV7-3 with TRBJ2-2, with 11 bases matching TRBD2. Unmatched junction bases numbered 6, after V lost 5 bases and J lost 4 bases. This CDR3 spans 16 amino acids. Germline V gene data show CDR1 as SGHTA and CDR2 as FQGTGA. CDR3 DNA sequence: TGTGCCAGCAGCGCACTAGCGGGAGTTACCACCGGGGAGCTGTTTTTT. Translating it yields CASSALAGVTTGELFF.

The chain employs TRBV18 and TRBJ1-5; weak D call: TRBD1 (6 bases). Per germline, CDR1 KGHSH and CDR2 LQKENI. Trimming removed 3 bases from V and 6 bases from J, with 15 bases in between. CDR3 size: 15 residues. CDR3 sequence (DNA): TGTGCCAGCTCACCCTCTACAGGGTTGGGTCAGCCCCAGCATTTT. It yields the protein CASSPSTGLGQPQHF.

This clonotype was counted ten times or more. This CDR3 is CASSQSRDRSYEQYV. The CDR3 DNA reads TGTGCCAGCAGCCAGTCCCGGGACAGGAGCTACGAGCAGTACGTC. The rearrangement uses TRBV3-1 and TRBJ2-7, with 8 bases identical to TRBD1. CDR1 and CDR2 from the germline V gene are LGHDT and YNNKEL (reference sequence). This CDR3 has 15 amino acids. The trim removed 3 bases at V and 3 bases at J, leaving 7 bases unmatched.

This clonotype was seen ten or more times. The chain links TRBV4-1 to TRBJ1-4; D uncertain. Germline V gives CDR1 MGHRA, CDR2 YSYEKL. Trimming left V 7 bases short and J 3 bases short, with 6 bases between. The CDR3 length is 12 residues. The CDR3 bases are TGCGCCAGCACGCGGCCTAATGAAAAACTGTTTTTT. As protein: CASTRPNEKLFF.

This clonotype appeared many times. The V and J genes are TRBV10-2 and TRBJ1-6, with unresolved D. In germline, CDR1 is WSHSY, CDR2 SAAADI. The CDR3 is 13 residues long. V was cut by 6 bases and J by 6 bases, with 9 bases left in between. CDR3 DNA sequence: TGCGCCAGCAGAGTTGACGGTAATTCACCCCTCCACTTT. This translates into CASRVDGNSPLHF.

This clonotype has a count of ten or more. V gene TRBV3-1 combines with J gene TRBJ1-6; D remains ambiguous. This CDR3 comprises 17 residues. V was trimmed by 1 base and J by 9 bases, leaving 19 bases between them. Germline V gene sequence: CDR1 LGHDT, CDR2 YNNKEL (reference sequence). The CDR3 region has the DNA TGTGCCAGCAGCCAAGGAGAACAACGCCTGCGGAGTTCACCCCTCCACTTT. It is translated as CASSQGEQRLRSSPLHF.

This chain joins TRBV3-1 and TRBJ2-7; 8 nucleotides agree with TRBD2. CDR1 is LGHDT and CDR2 is YNNKEL in the germline V gene (reference sequence). Trimming removed 4 bases from V and 6 bases from J; junction bases left unmatched: 8. This CDR3 contains 14 residues. The CDR3 nucleotides read TGTGCCAGCAGCCGCAAGCGGGAGTCGCCCGAGCAGTACTTC. It translates to CASSRKRESPEQYF.

The V and J genes are TRBV18 and TRBJ2-1; TRBD2 aligns across 10 bases. Looked up from germline, CDR1 is KGHSH and CDR2 is LQKENI. The CDR3 extends over 16 amino acids. The V segment lost 6 bases and the J segment 4 bases; nucleotides outside the gene matches: 9. Here the CDR3 DNA reads TGTGCCAGCTCCGGCCTCGGGACTAGCGAGTACAATGAGCAGTTCTTC. Its protein product is CASSGLGTSEYNEQFF.

This clonotype came up a few times. The V gene is TRBV11-1, the J gene TRBJ2-7; 11 bases are shared with TRBD2. The germline V gene has CDR1 SGHAT and CDR2 FQDESV (reference sequence). The CDR3 sequence is 15 residues long. V gave up 5 bases and J gave up 6 bases; unmatched junction bases: 9. CDR3 in DNA: TGTGCCAGCAGCGGTCTAGCGGGGGGTTATCGCGAGCAGTACGTC. Encoded protein: CASSGLAGGYREQYV.

Many counts were recorded for this clonotype. V gene TRBV20-1 combines with J gene TRBJ2-1; possibly TRBD2 for D (6 bases). Per the germline V gene, CDR1 is DFQATT and CDR2 is SNEGSKA (reference sequence). The V end lost 1 base, the J end lost 6 bases, and 10 bases lay between the germline ends. This CDR3 has 13 amino acids. The CDR3 nucleotides are TGCAGTGCTAGAGCGGGAGCTACCAATGAGCAGTTCTTC. It is translated as CSARAGATNEQFF.

This clonotype was seen many times. CDR3 in amino acids: CASSYPGPGQGLNTEAFF. As DNA, the CDR3 is TGTGCCAGCAGTTACCCGGGTCCTGGACAGGGTTTGAACACTGAAGCTTTCTTT. This sequence joins TRBV6-2 or TRBV6-3 and TRBJ1-1; TRBD1 matches at 8 bases. The CDR3 runs 18 residues. Germline assignment: CDR1 MNHEY and CDR2 SVGEGT. V lost 2 bases and J lost 0; bases outside the gene matches: 11.

This clonotype appeared many times. The chain links TRBV20-1 to TRBJ2-7; D unresolved. Germline V gene lookup returns CDR1 DFQATT and CDR2 SNEGSKA (reference sequence). V gave up 3 bases and J gave up 6 bases, with 30 bases separating them. This CDR3 contains 18 residues. CDR3 DNA: TGCAGTGCTAGCGCCTCGATTCTACGAGAGCGCCTCTTGCTCGAGCAGTACTTC. It encodes CSASASILRERLLLEQYF.

In regard to this clonotype: This may arise from a read error, as a much more abundant clone is one base away. V and J are TRBV11-1 and TRBJ1-3; 12 nucleotides match TRBD1. Per germline, CDR1 SGHAT and CDR2 FQDESV (reference sequence). There are 18 residues in the CDR3. CDR3 sequence: CASSLDPGQGARGNPIYF. CDR3 coding DNA: TGTGCCAGCAGCTTGGATCCGGGACAGGGGGCGCGGGGAAACCCCATATATTTT.

At least ten counts were recorded for this clonotype. The rearrangement links TRBV27 to TRBJ1-5; a weak D match, TRBD1 (6 bases). This CDR3 region has 16 residues. Looked up from germline, CDR1 is MNHEY and CDR2 is SMNVEV (reference sequence). Trimming took 6 bases from V and 2 from J, leaving 17 bases between them. CDR3 region: CASRGYGGLGNQPQHF. The CDR3 DNA follows: TGTGCCAGCAGGGGGTACGGGGGGCTCGGCAATCAGCCCCAGCATTTT.

This clonotype was seen ten or more times. The chain is built from TRBV20-1 and TRBJ1-1; D unclear. CDR3 size: 10 residues. Germline V gene lookup returns CDR1 DFQATT and CDR2 SNEGSKA (reference sequence). Trimming removed 4 bases at V and 3 bases at J, with 3 bases between. The CDR3 loop reads CSATYTEAFF. CDR3 nucleotide sequence: TGCAGTGCTACCTACACTGAAGCTTTCTTT.

This clonotype was recorded at least ten times. The chain couples TRBV7-3 to TRBJ2-2; TRBD2 matches 11 bases. V lost 3 bases and J lost 6; bases outside the gene matches: 3. The CDR3 is made up of 15 amino acids. The germline V gene has CDR1 SGHTA and CDR2 FQGTGA. The CDR3 DNA reads as TGTGCCAGCAGCTTCACTAGCGGGAGTGCCGGGGAGCTGTTTTTT. Its translation is CASSFTSGSAGELFF. The variable domain in full, completed from reference TRBV7-3 and TRBJ2-2, reads GAGVSQTPSNKVTEKGKYVELRCDPISGHTALYWYRQSLGQGPEFLIYFQGTGAADDSGLPNDRFFAVRPEGSVSTLKIQRTERGDSAVYLCASSFTSGSAGELFFGEGSRLTVL.

There are many counts of this clonotype. CDR3 sequence: CATSRGGLAGHEQYF. The CDR3 DNA follows: TGTGCCACCAGCAGAGGCGGACTAGCGGGACACGAGCAGTACTTC. The chain carries TRBV15 and TRBJ2-7; 12 bases fit TRBD2. This CDR3 is 15 amino acids long. V lost 1 base, J lost 5 bases, and 3 bases stayed unmatched. Germline V CDR1 and CDR2: LNHNV, YYDKDF (reference sequence).

This clonotype was recorded at least ten times. The CDR3 sequence: CASSYSKWDSVNEQFF. DNA of the CDR3: TGTGCCAGCAGTTACTCGAAGTGGGATAGCGTGAATGAGCAGTTCTTC. The rearrangement uses TRBV6-5 and TRBJ2-1; D may be TRBD2 (5 bases). The germline CDR1 and CDR2 sequences are MNHEY and SVGAGI. V gave up 0 bases and J gave up 7 bases, with 16 bases separating them. The CDR3 is made up of 16 amino acids.

The rearrangement links TRBV6-5 to TRBJ1-2, with TRBD1 matching 10 bases. J lost 6 bases, V lost 3 bases, and 7 bases had no gene match. The CDR3 sequence is 15 residues long. In germline, CDR1 is MNHEY, CDR2 SVGAGI. The CDR3 DNA is TGTGCCAGCAGTTATGGCCCCGGGACAGGGGATGGCTACACCTTC. Translated: CASSYGPGTGDGYTF.

This clonotype was counted many times. This chain joins TRBV4-3 and TRBJ1-1; D uncertain. CDR3 length: 15 residues. V was shortened by 1 base and J by 0 bases, with 9 bases between the two germline ends. Germline CDR1 reads LGHNA; CDR2 reads YSLEER. CDR3 in DNA: TGCGCCAGCAGCCAAGGACGGTGGATGAACACTGAAGCTTTCTTT. This sequence encodes CASSQGRWMNTEAFF.

This clonotype was observed many times. The chain uses TRBV25-1 and TRBJ2-7, with 10 bases that match TRBD1. This CDR3 comprises 14 residues. J gave up 5 bases and V 6 bases, and 7 bases lay outside the gene matches. CDR1 is MGHDK, CDR2 SYGVNS, per germline. The CDR3 loop is CASRERTGGNEQYV. The DNA of the CDR3 is TGTGCCAGCAGAGAGAGGACAGGGGGAAACGAGCAGTACGTC.